The 17 T cell receptor beta chains below all came from one sample that was sequenced in a study of T cells in Graves' hyperthyroidism and ophthalmopathy. Researchers amplified the TCR beta CDR3 regions from RNA transcripts. Initially, a first-round RT-PCR of the TCR CDR3 employed the HTBI primer set. TCRdb processed the multiplex PCR reads anew with MiXCR; each CDR3 protein has one entry. This sample has about 150,000 distinct CDR3 sequences, with approximately 20% found just once. Specimen: blood. The receptors were sampled from a woman between 50 and 59 years old with Graves' hyperthyroidism that later progressed to Graves' ophthalmopathy.

This clonotype has a count of ten or more. V gene TRBV11-2 combines with J gene TRBJ2-1, with D perhaps matching TRBD1 (6 bases). Trimming took 7 bases from V and 1 from J, leaving 17 bases between them. Germline values: CDR1 SGHAT, CDR2 FQNNGV. This CDR3 is built from 16 residues. This CDR3 is CASTSLGGSSYNEQFF. The CDR3 DNA sequence: TGTGCCAGCACCTCCCTAGGGGGAAGTTCCTACAATGAGCAGTTCTTC.

This clonotype was seen repeatedly, ten times or more. Written as DNA, the CDR3 is TGCAGTGCTCCGACTAGCGGAGGCCAAGAGACCCAGTACTTC. This codes for CSAPTSGGQETQYF. This chain joins TRBV20-1 and TRBJ2-5, with 9 nucleotides matching TRBD2. CDR1 is DFQATT and CDR2 is SNEGSKA in the germline V gene (reference sequence). The CDR3 extends over 14 amino acids. With V trimmed by 5 bases and J by 1 base, 5 bases remained unmatched.

The rearrangement uses TRBV20-1 and TRBJ1-2; 9 bases are a match to TRBD1. From germline, CDR1 is DFQATT and CDR2 SNEGSKA (reference sequence). Trimming cost V 5 bases and J 6 bases; bases outside gene matches: 7. This CDR3 is built from 13 residues. The CDR3 nucleotides are TGCAGTGCTGATCCGGGACAGGGCCATGGCTACACCTTC. As protein: CSADPGQGHGYTF.

This clonotype was picked up many times. The chain combines TRBV6-1 with TRBJ2-7; 8 nucleotides line up with TRBD1. Trimming took 5 bases from V and 1 from J; bases not matched to a gene: 7. Germline V gene lookup returns CDR1 MNHNS and CDR2 SASEGT. The CDR3 length is 15 residues. CDR3 sequence (DNA): TGTGCCAGCAGTCCGCGGACAGGGTTGTCCTACGAGCAGTACTTC. The encoded protein is CASSPRTGLSYEQYF.

This clonotype was observed many times. The gene calls are TRBV15 and TRBJ2-7; TRBD2 might be the D (5 bases). CDR3 length: 14 amino acids. The ends were cut back, 5 bases at V and 0 bases at J, with 11 bases in the middle. Germline V gene data show CDR1 as LNHNV and CDR2 as YYDKDF (reference sequence). The CDR3 is CATSGGRFSYEQYF. The CDR3, as DNA: TGTGCCACCAGCGGAGGCAGATTCTCCTACGAGCAGTACTTC. Full variable domain (missing parts from reference TRBV15 and TRBJ2-7): DAMVIQNPRYQVTQFGKPVTLSCSQTLNHNVMYWYQQKSSQAPKLLFHYYDKDFNNEADTPDNFQSRRPNTSFCFLDIRSPGLGDTAMYLCATSGGRFSYEQYFGPGTRLTVT.

This clonotype was counted ten times or more. The chain joins TRBV28 to TRBJ2-5; tentative D call: TRBD2 (5 bases). Per the germline V gene, CDR1 is MDHEN and CDR2 is SYDVKM. The CDR3 runs to 15 residues. V was trimmed by 5 bases and J by 1 base, leaving 14 bases between them. In DNA form, the CDR3 reads TGTGCCAGCAGTCGTCCAGCGGCCACCCAAGAGACCCAGTACTTC. The encoded protein is CASSRPAATQETQYF.

The table lists this clonotype with many counts. J is TRBJ1-1 and V is TRBV18; D not certain. The CDR3 is 13 amino acids. Trimming pared 6 bases from V and 4 bases from J, leaving 12 bases between. Per germline, CDR1 KGHSH and CDR2 LQKENI. Here the CDR3 reads CASSPREVTEAFF. For the CDR3, the DNA is TGTGCCAGCTCCCCGAGGGAAGTCACTGAAGCTTTCTTT.

This clonotype was detected ten times or more. This chain links TRBV30 with TRBJ1-5, with D possibly matching TRBD1 (5 bases). This CDR3 comprises 17 residues. V was shortened by 1 base and J by 2 bases, with 18 bases between the two germline ends. CDR1 and CDR2 from the germline V gene are GTSNPN and SVGIG (reference sequence). The CDR3 here is CAWSGGGAGGGNQPQHF. The CDR3 DNA follows: TGTGCCTGGAGTGGTGGGGGAGCCGGGGGTGGCAATCAGCCCCAGCATTTT.

The CDR3 DNA reads TGTGCCAGCAGGATGGGAACAGGGGATTCCTACGAGCAGTACTTC. Translation: CASRMGTGDSYEQYF. The rearrangement links TRBV12-3 or TRBV12-4 to TRBJ2-7; 7 bases match TRBD1. The CDR3 is made up of 15 amino acids. V lost 6 bases, J lost 1 base, and 9 bases stayed unmatched.

This clonotype was detected ten times or more. The genes are TRBV3-1 and TRBJ2-1; 12 bases are a match to TRBD2. Per the germline V gene, CDR1 is LGHDT and CDR2 is YNNKEL (reference sequence). J was trimmed by 7 bases and V by 2 bases; bases with no gene match: 6. The CDR3 runs 16 residues. CDR3 region: CASSQPLAGGRNEQFF. CDR3 nucleotide sequence: TGTGCCAGCAGCCAACCCCTAGCGGGAGGGCGAAATGAGCAGTTCTTC.

This clonotype occurred many times. This chain uses TRBV2 with TRBJ2-6, with D unclear. V was clipped by 6 bases and J by 0 bases, with 9 bases between them. CDR3 length equals 15 residues. Germline CDR1 is SNHLY and CDR2 is FYNNEI. Here the CDR3 reads CASRELVSGANVLTF. CDR3 bases: TGTGCCAGCAGGGAACTGGTCTCTGGGGCCAACGTCCTGACTTTC.

There are many counts of this clonotype. The chain uses TRBV28 and TRBJ1-1; D is uncertain. From germline, CDR1 is MDHEN and CDR2 SYDVKM. V was trimmed by 7 bases and J by 0 bases, leaving 12 bases between them. The CDR3 is 14 amino acids. The chain's CDR3 is CASIKGRLNTEAFF. For the CDR3, the DNA is TGTGCCAGCATCAAAGGACGGTTGAACACTGAAGCTTTCTTT.

The table lists this clonotype with a few counts. This chain's CDR3 is CASSSGATYEQYF. The CDR3 DNA sequence: TGTGCCAGCAGCTCCGGGGCAACCTACGAGCAGTACTTC. The V call is TRBV7-9, the J call TRBJ2-7; D is perhaps TRBD1 or TRBD2 (5 bases each). The CDR3 spans 13 residues. The V and J ends lost 4 bases and 2 bases respectively, with 9 bases between them. Germline V gene data show CDR1 as SEHNR and CDR2 as FQNEAQ (reference sequence).

In this sample, this clonotype turned up a few times. CDR3 sequence (DNA): TGCAGTGCTAGAGATCGAGGGAGAGGGGTTTACGAGCAGTACTTC. It specifies CSARDRGRGVYEQYF. The rearrangement links TRBV20-1 to TRBJ2-7; D tentatively fits TRBD1 or TRBD2 (5 bases each). The CDR3 is 15 residues long. V lost 0 bases to trimming and J lost 4 bases, with 16 bases between them. Germline CDR1 reads DFQATT; CDR2 reads SNEGSKA (reference sequence).

This clonotype has more than one count but fewer than ten. The chain recombines TRBV4-2 with TRBJ1-6; tentative D call: TRBD1 (5 bases). The length of the CDR3 is 14 residues. Looked up from germline, CDR1 is LGHNA and CDR2 is YNFKEQ. V lost 1 base and J lost 10, with 11 bases in between. The CDR3, as DNA: TGTGCCAGCAGCCAAGGCAGGGAGGGATCACCCCTCCACTTT. Amino acid sequence: CASSQGREGSPLHF.

Only a few counts were recorded for this clonotype. The genes are TRBV6-1 and TRBJ1-2; maybe TRBD1 (6 bases). V lost 5 bases to trimming and J lost 6 bases, with 22 bases between them. This CDR3 has 16 residues. Looked up from germline, CDR1 is MNHNS and CDR2 is SASEGT. CDR3 sequence: CASSLGQGKGGDGYTF. As DNA, the CDR3 is TGTGCCAGCAGTCTCGGGCAGGGTAAAGGGGGGGATGGCTACACCTTC.

The chain links TRBV20-1 to TRBJ2-7; 10 positions match TRBD2. The ends lost 5 bases at V and 3 bases at J; junction bases unmatched: 7. Germline V gives CDR1 DFQATT, CDR2 SNEGSKA (reference sequence). The CDR3 runs to 14 residues. The CDR3 sequence is CSAPSASGSYEQYF. The CDR3 DNA is TGCAGTGCTCCCTCGGCTAGCGGGAGCTACGAGCAGTACTTC.